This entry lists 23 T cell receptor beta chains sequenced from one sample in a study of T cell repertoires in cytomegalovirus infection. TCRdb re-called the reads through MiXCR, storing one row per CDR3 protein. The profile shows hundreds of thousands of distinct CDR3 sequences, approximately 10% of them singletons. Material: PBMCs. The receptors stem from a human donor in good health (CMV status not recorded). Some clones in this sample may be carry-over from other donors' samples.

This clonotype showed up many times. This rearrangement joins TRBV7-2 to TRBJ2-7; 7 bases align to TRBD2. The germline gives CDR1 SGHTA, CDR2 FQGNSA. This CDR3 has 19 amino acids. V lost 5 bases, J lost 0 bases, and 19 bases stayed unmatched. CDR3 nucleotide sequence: TGTGCCAGCAGCCCACGGAGGGATCGGGCCGGGAGGAGCTCCTACGAGCAGTACTTC. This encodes CASSPRRDRAGRSSYEQYF.

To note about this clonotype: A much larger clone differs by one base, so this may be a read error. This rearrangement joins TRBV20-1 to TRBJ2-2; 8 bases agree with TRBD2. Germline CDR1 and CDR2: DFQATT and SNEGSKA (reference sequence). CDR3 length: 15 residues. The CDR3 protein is CSARSGGPGTGEPFF. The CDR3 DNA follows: TGCAGTGCTAGGTCGGGAGGGCCGGGCACCGGGGAGCCGTTTTTT.

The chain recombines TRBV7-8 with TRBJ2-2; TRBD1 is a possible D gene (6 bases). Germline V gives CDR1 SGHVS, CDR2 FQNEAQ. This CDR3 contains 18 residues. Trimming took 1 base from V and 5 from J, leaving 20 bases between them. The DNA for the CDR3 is TGTGCCAGCAGCTTAGACCAACCCCTACAGGGCTGGACCGGGGAGCTGTTTTTT. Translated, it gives CASSLDQPLQGWTGELFF.

The CDR3 sequence: CASSSAGKFPIEAFF. CDR3 in DNA: TGTGCCAGCAGTTCGGCCGGGAAGTTTCCCATTGAAGCTTTCTTT. The chain links TRBV28 to TRBJ1-1; D not certain. The CDR3 totals 15 residues. Germline CDR1 is MDHEN and CDR2 is SYDVKM. The germline V and J ends were trimmed by 4 bases and 7 bases, with 19 bases remaining between them.

The CDR3 sequence is CASRLLTEAFF. As DNA, the CDR3 is TGTGCCAGCAGGCTACTCACTGAAGCTTTCTTT. This sequence joins TRBV28 and TRBJ1-1, with no clear D. The germline CDR1 and CDR2 sequences are MDHEN and SYDVKM. V lost 6 bases to trimming and J lost 4 bases, with 6 bases between them. This CDR3 has 11 residues.

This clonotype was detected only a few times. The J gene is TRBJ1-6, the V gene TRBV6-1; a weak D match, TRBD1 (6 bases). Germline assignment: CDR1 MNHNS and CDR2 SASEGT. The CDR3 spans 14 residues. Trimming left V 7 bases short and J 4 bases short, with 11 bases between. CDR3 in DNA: TGTGCCAGCACACAGGGTGATTATAATTCACCCCTCCACTTT. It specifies CASTQGDYNSPLHF.

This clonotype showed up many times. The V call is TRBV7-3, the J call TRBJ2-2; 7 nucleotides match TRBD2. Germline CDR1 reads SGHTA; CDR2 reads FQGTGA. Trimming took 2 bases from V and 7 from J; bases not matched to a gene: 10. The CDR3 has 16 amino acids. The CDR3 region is CASSLGVAGALGELFF. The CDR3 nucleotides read TGTGCCAGCAGCTTAGGTGTGGCGGGAGCACTCGGGGAGCTGTTTTTT.

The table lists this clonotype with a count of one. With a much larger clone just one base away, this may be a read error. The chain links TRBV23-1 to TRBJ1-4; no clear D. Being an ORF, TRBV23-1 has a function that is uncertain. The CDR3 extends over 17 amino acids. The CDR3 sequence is CASSQSKTVRTNVKLFF. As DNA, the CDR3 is TGCGCCAGCAGTCAATCTAAAACGGTTCGGACTAATGTAAAACTGTTTTTT.

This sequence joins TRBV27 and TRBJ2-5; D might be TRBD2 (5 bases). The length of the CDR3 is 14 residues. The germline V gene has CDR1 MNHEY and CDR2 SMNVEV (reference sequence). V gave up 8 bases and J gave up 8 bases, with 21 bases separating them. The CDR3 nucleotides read TGTGCCAGCGCTAGGACTTGGGTGCAAGGAACCCAGTACTTC. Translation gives CASARTWVQGTQYF.

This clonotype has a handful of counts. As DNA, the CDR3 is TGCAGCGCCCTAGCGGGGGGTTCAGATACGCAGTATTTT. It encodes CSALAGGSDTQYF. The rearrangement joins TRBV29-1 to TRBJ2-3, with 11 bases that match TRBD2. This CDR3 region has 13 residues. V lost 7 bases, J lost 4 bases, and 4 bases stayed unmatched. Germline lookup yields CDR1 SQVTM and CDR2 ANQGSEA.

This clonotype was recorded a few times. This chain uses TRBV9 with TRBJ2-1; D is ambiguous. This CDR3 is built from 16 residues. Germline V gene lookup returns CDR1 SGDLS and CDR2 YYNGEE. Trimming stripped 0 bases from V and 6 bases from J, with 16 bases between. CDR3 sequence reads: CASSVATGGSRNEQFF. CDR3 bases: TGTGCCAGCAGCGTAGCTACGGGTGGCTCACGCAATGAGCAGTTCTTC.

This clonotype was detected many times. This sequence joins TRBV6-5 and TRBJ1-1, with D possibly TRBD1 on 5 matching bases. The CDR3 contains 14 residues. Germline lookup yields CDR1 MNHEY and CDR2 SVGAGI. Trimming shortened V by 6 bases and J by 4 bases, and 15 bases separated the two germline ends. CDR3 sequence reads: CASRAPGRGTEAFF. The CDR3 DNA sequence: TGTGCCAGCAGGGCCCCAGGGAGGGGCACTGAAGCTTTCTTT.

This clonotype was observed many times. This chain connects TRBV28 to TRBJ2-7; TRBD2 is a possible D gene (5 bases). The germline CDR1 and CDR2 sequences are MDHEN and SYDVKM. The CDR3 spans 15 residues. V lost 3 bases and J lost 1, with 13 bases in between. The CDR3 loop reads CASSLGFRGSYEQYF. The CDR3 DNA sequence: TGTGCCAGCAGTTTGGGTTTTCGGGGTTCCTACGAGCAGTACTTC.

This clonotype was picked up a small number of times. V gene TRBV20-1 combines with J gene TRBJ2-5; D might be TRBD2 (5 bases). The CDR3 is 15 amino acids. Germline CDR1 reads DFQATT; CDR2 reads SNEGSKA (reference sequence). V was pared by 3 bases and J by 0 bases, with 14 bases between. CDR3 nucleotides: TGCAGTGCTAGGGGAGAGTTTTCGTACCAAGAGACCCAGTACTTC. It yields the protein CSARGEFSYQETQYF.

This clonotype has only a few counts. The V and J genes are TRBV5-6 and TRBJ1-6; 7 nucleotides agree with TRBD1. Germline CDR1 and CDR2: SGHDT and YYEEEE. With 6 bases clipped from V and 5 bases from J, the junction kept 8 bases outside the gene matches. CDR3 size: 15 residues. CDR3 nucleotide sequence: TGTGCCAGCAAGAGAACAGGGGAAAATAATTCACCCCTCCACTTT. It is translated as CASKRTGENNSPLHF.

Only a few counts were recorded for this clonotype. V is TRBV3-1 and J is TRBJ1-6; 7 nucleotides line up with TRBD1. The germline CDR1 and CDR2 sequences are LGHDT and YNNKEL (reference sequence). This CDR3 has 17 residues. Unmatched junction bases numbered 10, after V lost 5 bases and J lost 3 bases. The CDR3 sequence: CASSGSPGQIYNSPLHF. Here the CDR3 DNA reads TGTGCCAGCAGCGGGAGCCCGGGACAGATCTATAATTCACCCCTCCACTTT. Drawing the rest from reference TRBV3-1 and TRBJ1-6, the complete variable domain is DTAVSQTPKYLVTQMGNDKSIKCEQNLGHDTMYWYKQDSKKFLKIMFSYNNKELIINETVPNRFSPKSPDKAHLNLHINSLELGDSAVYFCASSGSPGQIYNSPLHFGNGTRLTVT.

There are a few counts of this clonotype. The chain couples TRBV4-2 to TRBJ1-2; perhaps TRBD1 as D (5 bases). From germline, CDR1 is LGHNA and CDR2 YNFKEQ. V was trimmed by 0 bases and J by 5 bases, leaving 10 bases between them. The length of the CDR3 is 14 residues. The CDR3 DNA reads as TGTGCCAGCAGCCAAGAAGGGAAGGGGTATGGCTACACCTTC. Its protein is CASSQEGKGYGYTF.

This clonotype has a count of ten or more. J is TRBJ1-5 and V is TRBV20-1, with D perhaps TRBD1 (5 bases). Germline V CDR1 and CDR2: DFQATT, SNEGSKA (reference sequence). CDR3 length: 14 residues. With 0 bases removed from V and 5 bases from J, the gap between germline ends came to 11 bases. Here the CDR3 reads CSAREPGIHQPQHF. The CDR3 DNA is TGCAGTGCTAGAGAACCAGGGATACATCAGCCCCAGCATTTT.

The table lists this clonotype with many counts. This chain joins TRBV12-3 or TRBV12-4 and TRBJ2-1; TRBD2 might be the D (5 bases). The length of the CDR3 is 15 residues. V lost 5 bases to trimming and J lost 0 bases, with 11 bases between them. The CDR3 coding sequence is TGTGCCAGCAGTGGGGAGTCGAGCTCCTACAATGAGCAGTTCTTC. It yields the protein CASSGESSSYNEQFF.

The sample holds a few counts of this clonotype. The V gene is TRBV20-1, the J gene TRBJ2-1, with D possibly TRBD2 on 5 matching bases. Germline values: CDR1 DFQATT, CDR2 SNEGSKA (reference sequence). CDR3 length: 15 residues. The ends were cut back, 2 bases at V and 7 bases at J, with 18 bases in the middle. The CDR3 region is CSARLSGPPGNEQFF. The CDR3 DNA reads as TGCAGTGCTAGACTCAGCGGTCCCCCGGGGAATGAGCAGTTCTTC.

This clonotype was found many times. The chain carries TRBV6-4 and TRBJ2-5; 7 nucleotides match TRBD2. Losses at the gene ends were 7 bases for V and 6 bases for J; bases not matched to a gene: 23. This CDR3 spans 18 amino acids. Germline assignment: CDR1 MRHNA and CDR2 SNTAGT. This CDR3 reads CASIPPGLAVVVPKTQYF. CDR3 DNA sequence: TGTGCCAGCATCCCCCCGGGGCTAGCGGTCGTCGTTCCAAAGACCCAGTACTTC.

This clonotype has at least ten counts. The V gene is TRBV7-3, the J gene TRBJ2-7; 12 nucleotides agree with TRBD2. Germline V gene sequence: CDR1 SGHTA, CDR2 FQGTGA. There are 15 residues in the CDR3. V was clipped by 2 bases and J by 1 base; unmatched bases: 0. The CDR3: CASSLGLAGSYEQYF. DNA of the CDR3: TGTGCCAGCAGCTTAGGACTAGCGGGATCCTACGAGCAGTACTTC.

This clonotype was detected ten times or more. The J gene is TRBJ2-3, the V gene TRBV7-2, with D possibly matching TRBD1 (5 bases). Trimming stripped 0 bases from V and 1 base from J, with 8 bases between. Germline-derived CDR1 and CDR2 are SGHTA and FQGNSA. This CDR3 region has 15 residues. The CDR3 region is CASSLAWGRTDTQYF. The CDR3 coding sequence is TGTGCCAGCAGCTTAGCTTGGGGCCGCACAGATACGCAGTATTTT.